The sequence of this T cell receptor (beta chain) was determined in a study of T-cell reconstitution after alpha-beta-depleted transplantation in children. The CDR3 consists of 13 residues. Trimming removed 0 bases from V and 7 bases from J, with 12 bases in between. Germline CDR1 and CDR2: SQVTM and ANQGSEA. General observations from the study: T-cell counts and diversity at one year post-transplant came mainly from newly produced T cells. Surviving thymic progenitors and recipient T cells were the source of high TCRbeta diversity at day 60 in some patients. At around two months after transplant, the alpha-beta T cells were reportedly derived from several hundred expanded clones that came from non-depleted graft cells.

As it was prepared, the TCRbeta library received unique molecular identifiers. TCRdb reanalysed the PCR reads using MiXCR and keeps one entry per CDR3 protein. This sample has some 840,000 distinct CDR3 sequences, with approximately 15% found just once. Notes on this clonotype: Its target is unknown.

The sequence was obtained from a male patient younger than 18 who had a stem cell transplant for acute lymphoblastic leukemia, so the T cells may come from the graft donor. This specimen was PBMCs, mostly from graft donor cells, taken 360 days after TCRalphabeta/CD19-depleted stem cell transplant. The chain links TRBV29-1 to TRBJ1-1, with unresolved D. CDR3 region: CSVEEAGIGEAFF. Written as DNA, the CDR3 is TGCAGCGTTGAAGAGGCGGGGATCGGTGAAGCTTTCTTT.